Shown below are 23 T cell receptor beta chains from a single sample sequenced in a study of cytomegalovirus exposure and HLA in healthy donors. Sequenced by immunoSEQ multiplex PCR; TCRdb stores in-frame clones only, minus some. The table lists 150,000 or so clones, about 88% of them singletons. The sequenced sample consisted of PBMCs. The receptors come from a man in his late teens or twenties in good health and CMV-seropositive.

The chain has TRBV7-8 and TRBJ1-1; D is uncertain. Trimming left V 10 bases short and J 5 bases short, with 17 bases between. Germline CDR1 SGHVS, CDR2 FQNEAQ. CDR3 length: 13 residues. The CDR3 reads CATTPEGRTEAFF. CDR3 in DNA: TGTGCCACGACCCCGGAGGGTAGGACTGAAGCTTTCTTT.

V usage is TRBV9 and J usage is TRBJ2-7; 9 bases are a match to TRBD1. CDR1 is SGDLS and CDR2 is YYNGEE in the germline V gene. V was clipped by 4 bases and J by 3 bases; unmatched bases: 8. This CDR3 comprises 15 residues. In nucleotides, the CDR3 is TGTGCCAGCAGCCCCGGACAGGGGAGGTTCTACGAGCAGTACTTC. Its translation is CASSPGQGRFYEQYF.

The genes are TRBV27 and TRBJ2-7; TRBD2 matches at 10 bases. V trimming: 0 bases; J trimming: 2 bases; junction bases outside the gene matches: 4. The CDR3 is 16 amino acids. Germline V lookup: CDR1 MNHEY, CDR2 SMNVEV (reference sequence). The CDR3 bases are TGTGCCAGCAGTTTATCCCCCGGGACTAGCGCCTACGAGCAGTACTTC. This encodes CASSLSPGTSAYEQYF.

This chain links TRBV21-1 with TRBJ2-1; the table gives TRBD1 as D, unverified against the DNA. TRBV21-1 is a listed pseudogene. The CDR3 extends over 17 amino acids. Here the CDR3 reads CASSKGKAGVKGNEQFF. In nucleotides, the CDR3 is TGTGCCAGCAGCAAAGGGAAGGCAGGGGTAAAGGGCAATGAGCAGTTCTTC.

This clone was recorded many times. The chain couples TRBV27 to TRBJ2-1, with TRBD2 as a possible D gene (5 bases). The germline V gene encodes CDR1 MNHEY and CDR2 SMNVEV (reference sequence). V was shortened by 8 bases and J by 2 bases, with 10 bases between the two germline ends. This CDR3 has 13 amino acids. DNA for the CDR3: TGTGCCAGCGGGAGAAAAACCTACAATGAGCAGTTCTTC. It translates to CASGRKTYNEQFF.

V usage is TRBV6-6 and J usage is TRBJ1-5; D is possibly TRBD1 (6 bases). Deletions cut 7 bases from V and 6 bases from J, with 13 bases between. This CDR3 has 13 residues. In germline, CDR1 is MNHNY, CDR2 SVGAGI (reference sequence). CDR3 amino acids: CASTQGYRQPQHF. The CDR3 nucleotides are TGTGCCAGCACCCAGGGGTACCGTCAGCCCCAGCATTTT.

As DNA, the CDR3 is TGTGCCACCAGCAGCGACAGGGAAAACACTGAAGCTTTCTTT. As protein: CATSSDRENTEAFF. The chain is built from TRBV15 and TRBJ1-1; 7 nucleotides align to TRBD1. This CDR3 is 14 amino acids long. Trimming removed 3 bases from V and 2 bases from J; junction bases left unmatched: 3. CDR1 is LNHNV, CDR2 YYDKDF, per germline (reference sequence).

The chain joins TRBV6-5 to TRBJ2-7; 12 bases fit TRBD2. Trimming removed 8 bases from V and 2 bases from J; junction bases left unmatched: 7. Germline lookup yields CDR1 MNHEY and CDR2 SVGAGI. The CDR3 covers 15 residues. CDR3 amino acids: CASSPWTSGAYEQYF. The CDR3 nucleotides are TGTGCCAGCTCCCCCTGGACTAGCGGGGCCTACGAGCAGTACTTC.

This clone came up a few times. The CDR3 region has the DNA TGTGCCAGTAGACAGGTCTATGGCTACACCTTC. Amino acids: CASRQVYGYTF. V usage is TRBV19 and J usage is TRBJ1-2, with D possibly TRBD1 on 5 matching bases. V lost 6 bases and J lost 4, with 6 bases in between. The germline V gene encodes CDR1 LNHDA and CDR2 SQIVND (reference sequence). The CDR3 consists of 11 residues.

The chain joins TRBV9 to TRBJ1-3; possibly TRBD1 for D (5 bases). The ends were cut back, 2 bases at V and 2 bases at J, with 8 bases in the middle. The CDR3 runs 14 residues. Germline V lookup: CDR1 SGDLS, CDR2 YYNGEE. This chain's CDR3 is CASSVAGAGNTIYF. CDR3 nucleotide sequence: TGTGCCAGCAGCGTGGCGGGGGCTGGAAACACCATATATTTT.

The chain recombines TRBV27 with TRBJ2-3, with 7 bases fitting TRBD1. V dropped 5 bases and J dropped 4; count of bases not matched to a gene: 3. This CDR3 contains 13 residues. CDR1 is MNHEY and CDR2 is SMNVEV in the germline V gene (reference sequence). Here the CDR3 reads CASSQTGADTQYF. In DNA form, the CDR3 reads TGTGCCAGCAGTCAAACAGGGGCAGATACGCAGTATTTT.

This chain connects TRBV10-3 to TRBJ2-7, with 7 positions matching TRBD1. CDR1 is ENHRY, CDR2 SYGVKD, per germline. The CDR3 covers 16 residues. The J segment lost 2 bases and the V segment lost 2 bases, leaving 9 bases of the junction unmatched. The CDR3 DNA sequence: TGTGCCATCAGTGAGACCTCCGGGACAGTGGCCTACGAGCAGTACTTC. It is translated as CAISETSGTVAYEQYF.

V is TRBV14 and J is TRBJ2-5; D is uncertain. The CDR3 totals 13 residues. Trimming removed 8 bases from V and 5 bases from J, with 15 bases in between. Per germline, CDR1 SGHDN and CDR2 FVKESK. The CDR3 loop is CASSDRRTETQYF. CDR3 nucleotide sequence: TGTGCCAGCTCAGATCGGAGAACGGAGACCCAGTACTTC.

The chain is built from TRBV5-6 and TRBJ1-3; no firm D call. Germline V gives CDR1 SGHDT, CDR2 YYEEEE. The germline V and J ends were trimmed by 2 bases and 4 bases, with 10 bases remaining between them. This CDR3 is built from 14 residues. The CDR3 bases are TGTGCCAGCAGCTTCGGGGTCGTGGGAAACACCATATATTTT. The encoded protein is CASSFGVVGNTIYF.

The chain links TRBV7-2 to TRBJ1-4; D possibly corresponds to TRBD1 (5 bases). V gave up 2 bases and J gave up 0 bases, with 10 bases separating them. The CDR3 runs to 16 residues. CDR1 and CDR2 from the germline V gene are SGHTA and FQGNSA. The CDR3 sequence is CASSLYRGATNEKLFF. The DNA for the CDR3 is TGTGCCAGCAGCTTATACCGGGGGGCAACTAATGAAAAACTGTTTTTT.

The V call is TRBV6-5, the J call TRBJ1-1; tentative D call: TRBD1 (5 bases). Trimming stripped 6 bases from V and 4 bases from J, with 15 bases between. CDR1 is MNHEY and CDR2 is SVGAGI in the germline V gene. The CDR3 totals 14 residues. The chain's CDR3 is CASRLTGVGTEAFF. In DNA form, the CDR3 reads TGTGCCAGCAGACTCACGGGGGTTGGCACTGAAGCTTTCTTT.

This chain uses TRBV18 with TRBJ2-1; D is ambiguous. V lost 5 bases and J 5 bases, leaving 22 bases between the germline ends. This CDR3 has 17 residues. Germline assignment: CDR1 KGHSH and CDR2 LQKENI. CDR3 nucleotide sequence: TGTGCCAGCTCATCCTCCGCACCCGCATCTATAAACAATGAGCAGTTCTTC. This encodes CASSSSAPASINNEQFF.

This sequence joins TRBV11-1 and TRBJ2-1, with D tentatively TRBD1 (5 bases). V was cut by 5 bases and J by 1 base, with 12 bases left in between. From germline, CDR1 is SGHAT and CDR2 FQDESV (reference sequence). This CDR3 has 15 residues. The CDR3 bases are TGTGCCAGCAGCCCGACAGTGACTTCCTACAATGAGCAGTTCTTC. The encoded protein is CASSPTVTSYNEQFF.

This clone appeared a single time. The V and J genes are TRBV7-9 and TRBJ2-2; 7 nucleotides align to TRBD1. Looked up from germline, CDR1 is SEHNR and CDR2 is FQNEAQ (reference sequence). This CDR3 region has 16 residues. Germline trimming cut 7 bases from V and 2 bases from J; bases unmatched to any gene: 10. The CDR3 loop reads CASNPADRANTGELFF. In DNA form, the CDR3 reads TGTGCCAGCAACCCCGCCGACAGGGCCAACACCGGGGAGCTGTTTTTT.

The CDR3 loop reads CASKGSGGRVDEQYF. The DNA for the CDR3 is TGTGCCAGCAAGGGTAGCGGGGGGCGAGTCGACGAGCAGTACTTC. The chain couples TRBV2 to TRBJ2-7; TRBD2 aligns across 10 bases. Germline V gives CDR1 SNHLY, CDR2 FYNNEI. The CDR3 has 15 residues. After removal of 7 bases from V and 5 bases from J, the junction contained 11 bases not matched to a gene.

This chain connects TRBV7-2 to TRBJ2-7; 8 positions agree with TRBD1. After removal of 5 bases from V and 6 bases from J, the junction contained 9 bases not matched to a gene. The CDR3 runs to 14 residues. Germline assignment: CDR1 SGHTA and CDR2 FQGNSA. CDR3 in amino acids: CASSPYLTGAEQYF. CDR3 bases: TGTGCCAGCAGCCCTTATTTGACAGGGGCCGAGCAGTACTTC.

This sequence joins TRBV19 and TRBJ1-5; 10 positions agree with TRBD1. The CDR3 has 15 amino acids. Per germline, CDR1 LNHDA and CDR2 SQIVND (reference sequence). V shed 6 bases, J shed 2 bases, and the junction held 4 bases outside the gene matches. The CDR3 sequence: CASRGQGNGNQPQHF. In DNA form, the CDR3 reads TGTGCCAGTAGGGGACAGGGGAACGGCAATCAGCCCCAGCATTTT.

This clone was seen only a few times. This chain joins TRBV27 and TRBJ1-2; 12 bases agree with TRBD1. V gave up 1 base and J gave up 6 bases; unmatched junction bases: 3. CDR1 and CDR2 from the germline V gene are MNHEY and SMNVEV (reference sequence). The CDR3 has 15 residues. CDR3 residues: CASSLYGTGGDGYTF. The CDR3 DNA sequence: TGTGCCAGCAGTTTATACGGGACAGGGGGCGATGGCTACACCTTC.